The sequence of this T cell receptor (beta chain) was determined in a study of OX40 agonist ivuxolimab in advanced cancers. For context, the study as a whole: The costimulatory receptor OX40 (CD134) was targeted by ivuxolimab, a fully human IgG2 agonistic monoclonal antibody. Intravenous ivuxolimab was administered to patients every 2 weeks at six dose levels: 0.01, 0.1, 0.3, 1.5, 3 and 10 mg/kg. Of the approximately 50 dose-escalation patients, hepatocellular carcinoma was present in approximately 20, melanoma in about 15, renal cell carcinoma in 9 and head and neck cancer in 9. A male proportion of under 85% and a mean age of 60 years, ranging from about 23 to 90, were recorded for the dose-escalation cohort. Patients were allowed to have had prior anti-PD-1, anti-PD-L1 or anti-CTLA-4 therapy, and approximately 40% of the dose-escalation patients had previously received checkpoint inhibitors. Three dose-escalation patients achieved partial responses, one with hepatocellular carcinoma and two with cutaneous melanoma. Peripheral TCRbeta sequencing aimed to test whether ivuxolimab altered TCR sequence diversity and caused clonal T-cell expansion. The paper describes the monotherapy dose-escalation part (N = 52 patients) of the phase I trial of ivuxolimab.

Per the germline V gene, SGHRS is the CDR1 and YFSETQ is the CDR2. The CDR3, cysteine through phenylalanine, is 14 amino acids long. This entry keeps only the CDR3 DNA: 42 bases, framed from base 1. V is clipped by 0 bases and J by 5 bases, and the sequence between their germline boundaries is 8 bases long. To sequence the TCRbeta CDR3 region, genomic DNA was isolated from the sorted cells. The immunoSEQ Assay was used to sequence the TCRbeta CDR3 regions. Sourced from immuneACCESS, this table was stored by TCRdb with only in-frame sequences that have V and J called. A share of the clones is absent; for the studies checked, an unresolved V gene accounts for under half, and the remainder has no known explanation. The sample table records fewer than 100,000 clones; less than 85% of these occur just once. The ten largest clones capture 0.35% to 0.45% of the sample. The research as a whole found: After ivuxolimab, more expanded clones were found on average in CD8+ T cells than in CD4+ T cells. The antigen specificity of the peripheral T cells that underwent clonal expansion was not determined. Low levels of normalized T-cell clonal expansion were also seen in some nonresponding patients. At doses of 0.1 to 3.0 mg/kg, clonal expansion of both CD4+ and CD8+ T cells in blood was seen between baseline and week 6. Partial responders in the 0.1-3.0 mg/kg groups had among the lowest normalized peripheral clonal expansion, especially among CD8+ T cells.

Comments on this clone: The target of this receptor is not known. Per-base quality was not reported, and no clone a single base away is much larger than it.

The trial excluded patients who had a history of autoimmune disease or were on systemic immunosuppression. Peripheral blood for TCR sequencing was drawn from every dose cohort at baseline, at cycle 4 day 1 and at cycle 7 day 1. Samples came from an open-label, multicenter, first-in-human phase I dose-escalation trial of ivuxolimab. Adults with locally advanced or metastatic melanoma, renal cell, hepatocellular, or head and neck squamous cell carcinoma were enrolled in the trial. Before TCR sequencing, CD4+ T cells and CD8+ T cells from peripheral blood were sorted into separate populations. The clonotype originates from an adult with an advanced solid tumor such as melanoma, head and neck, liver or kidney cancer. Rearrangement joined TRBV5-1 to TRBJ2-2; the D gene identity is not certain. Sequencing was performed on CD4+ or CD8+ T cells sorted from blood, taken in a trial of the OX40 agonist ivuxolimab. The CDR3 protein sequence reads: CASSLADETGELFF. The DNA sequence is TGCGCCAGCAGCTTGGCCGATGAGACCGGGGAGCTGTTTTTT.